This entry is about one T cell receptor beta chain. Which antigen it targets is not known. No qualities accompany the bases; no much larger clone lies one base away. Genomic DNA was used as template for profiling of TCR beta VDJ combinations and CDR3 sequences. An Illumina HiSeq 2000 was the platform used for TCR repertoire sequencing. The source study handled its data this way. TRBV/TRBJ rearrangement plots, CDR3 size and DJ length profiles, and Simpson's diversity index were used to evaluate the repertoires. Whichever DNA sequence was most abundant in the deep sequencing data was defined as the immunodominant clone. CDR3 amino acid sequences were screened for sharing across subjects and compared with published repertoires and the VDJdb database. Using fastp trimming at Q25 and MiXCR clonotype assembly, TCRdb reanalyzed the public sequencing data and kept in-frame beta chains. Rows matching on CDR3 protein sequence are summarized as one entry with the most common DNA and genes. TCRdb, not the authors, supplied the V and J calls. This sample is represented by about 200,000 distinct CDR3 sequences; almost 50% of them were singletons. About 20% of the sample rests with the top ten.

Patients chosen for sequencing had shown expansion of CD8+CD57+ cells by flow cytometry. All patients had severe acquired aplastic anemia diagnosed by International Study of Aplastic Anemia and Agranulocytosis and Camitta criteria. No patient had received any therapy when blood was sampled. TCR repertoires of sorted CD4+ and CD8+ blood T cells from severe aplastic anemia patients and healthy subjects were deep-sequenced in the study. In the USA, patient enrollment took place under clinicaltrials.gov protocols 00001620, 01623167, 00001397, 00071045, 00081523 and 00961064. Ficoll-Paque density gradient centrifugation was used to isolate peripheral blood mononuclear cells. Before DNA extraction, CD4+ and CD8+ T cells were sorted by FACS or by magnetic beads. This specimen comes from a study of CD8+CD57+ T cells in acquired aplastic anemia (dated by TCRdb to 2016 to 2019). Turning to the overall study: Extracted DNA from sorted CD4+ and CD8+ cells averaged approximately 3 ug, ranging from about 0.2 to 30 ug. CD8+CD57+ expansion was defined as frequency above the mean frequency observed in healthy subjects. Study-wide findings and limitations: About 30 CD8+ CDR3 sequences were found to be shared between patients and controls, but these sequences appeared to be highly expressed in patients and within the immunodominant clones of the patients. CD8+ Simpson's diversity did not differ significantly between patients and healthy controls (P=0.060).

The junction carries 11 bases between V and J, which are trimmed by 6 bases and 2 bases respectively. CDR1 and CDR2 (SNHLY, FYNNEI) derive from the germline V gene. The CDR3 goes from the cysteine to the phenylalanine over 13 residues. CDR3 DNA only is kept here, 39 bases in frame from base 1. Sequencing was performed on sorted CD4+, CD8+, or CD8+CD57+ T cells (not recorded which) from PBMCs. The receptor comes from a human donor with aplastic anemia. This receptor chain uses TRBV2 and TRBJ2-7; possibly the D gene is TRBD2, per 6 matching bases. For the CDR3, the sequence is CASSAGGTYEQYF. In nucleotide form, the sequence is TGTGCCAGCAGCGCAGGCGGGACCTACGAGCAGTACTTC.